The entry that follows covers one T cell receptor beta chain sequence. This record belongs to a study of blood T cell repertoires in COVID-19. The overall study: PBMCs, B-cell-depleted T cells, or T cells provided the cDNA or gDNA that made up the material.

From germline, CDR1 is SGHNT and CDR2 YENEEA. V lost 5 bases to trimming and J lost 5 bases; unmatched junction nucleotides: 7. This CDR3 comprises 15 residues. The table came from immunoSEQ multiplex PCR; TCRdb's copy has only in-frame clones and leaves some out. Of approximately 300,000 clones detected, 90% appear once; the ten largest clones hold about 4.2%. V usage is TRBV11-3 and J usage is TRBJ2-3; TRBD2 agrees at 10 bases. This sequence originates from a woman in her twenties or thirties who had been exposed to COVID-19. The specimen was PBMCs or T cells enriched from blood (not recorded which). In DNA form, the CDR3 reads TGTGCCAGCAGCCGGACTAGCGGAGCCGGAGATACGCAGTATTTT. Translated: CASSRTSGAGDTQYF.